This T cell receptor (beta chain) originates from a study of blood T cell repertoires in COVID-19. Whole-study context: Whether acute or convalescent, the COVID-19 samples came from the United States, Italy and Spain. Sources were T cells, B-cell-depleted T cells, or PBMCs; the material itself was cDNA or gDNA.

In the authors' workflow: For nucleated cells, counts were estimated from reference gene primer amplification. The protocol was immunoSEQ multiplex PCR, while the TCRdb copy is restricted to in-frame clones and leaves out a portion. That table gives V, J and clone size, and the DNA gave D and trimming. The sample has 260,000 or so clones, around 88% seen once; the top ten hold around 1.2%. Each participant's cohort was designated according to participant-reported clinical history. What was sequenced was PBMCs or T cells enriched from blood (not recorded which). The TCR originated in a woman aged 40 to 50 with acute COVID-19.

CDR3 amino acids: CASSFRVNQGEEEKLFF. The CDR3, as DNA: TGTGCCAGCAGTTTTCGGGTTAATCAGGGGGAAGAAGAAAAACTGTTTTTT. The chain couples TRBV28 to TRBJ1-4; 7 bases agree with TRBD1. With V trimmed by 3 bases and J by 8 bases, 15 bases remained unmatched. Germline CDR1 is MDHEN and CDR2 is SYDVKM. The CDR3 runs to 17 residues.